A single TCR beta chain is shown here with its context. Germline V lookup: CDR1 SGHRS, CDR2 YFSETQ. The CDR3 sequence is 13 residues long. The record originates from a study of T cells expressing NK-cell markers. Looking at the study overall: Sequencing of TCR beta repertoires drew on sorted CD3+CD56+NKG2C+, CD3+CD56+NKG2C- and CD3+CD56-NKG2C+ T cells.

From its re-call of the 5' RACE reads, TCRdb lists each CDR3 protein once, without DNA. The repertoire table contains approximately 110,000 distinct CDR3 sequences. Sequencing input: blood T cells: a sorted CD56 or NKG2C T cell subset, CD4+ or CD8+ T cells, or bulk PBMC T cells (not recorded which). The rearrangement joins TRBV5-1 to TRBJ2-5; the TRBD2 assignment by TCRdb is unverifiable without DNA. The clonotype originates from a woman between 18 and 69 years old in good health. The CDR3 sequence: CASRLAVQETQYF.